The T cell receptor beta chain under discussion was sequenced for a study of neurological immune-mediated disorders. This clonotype was counted at least ten times. The V segment lost 3 bases and the J segment 6 bases; nucleotides outside the gene matches: 6. Germline V gene sequence: CDR1 SGDLS, CDR2 YYNGEE. CDR3 length: 14 amino acids. TCRdb reanalysed the 5' RACE reads using MiXCR and keeps one entry per CDR3 protein. The table records tens of thousands of distinct CDR3 sequences, under 5% of them present only once. The sequence was obtained from a man aged 50-60 years with multiple sclerosis. Material: PBMCs. This chain joins TRBV9 and TRBJ1-5, with TRBD1 matching 7 bases. CDR3 sequence reads: CASSARQGGQPQHF. As DNA, the CDR3 is TGTGCCAGCAGCGCTCGACAGGGTGGTCAGCCCCAGCATTTT.